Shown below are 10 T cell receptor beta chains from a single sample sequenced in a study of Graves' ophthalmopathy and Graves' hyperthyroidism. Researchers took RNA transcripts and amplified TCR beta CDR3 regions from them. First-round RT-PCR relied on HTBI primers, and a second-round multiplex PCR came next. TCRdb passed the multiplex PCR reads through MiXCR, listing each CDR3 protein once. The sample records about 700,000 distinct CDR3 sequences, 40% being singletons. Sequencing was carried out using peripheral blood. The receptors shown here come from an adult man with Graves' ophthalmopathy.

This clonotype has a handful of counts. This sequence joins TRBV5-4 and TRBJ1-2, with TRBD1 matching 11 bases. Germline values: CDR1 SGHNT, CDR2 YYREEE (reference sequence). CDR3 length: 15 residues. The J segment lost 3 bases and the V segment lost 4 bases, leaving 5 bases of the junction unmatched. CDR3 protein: CASSAWTGGDYGYTF. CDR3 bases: TGTGCCAGCAGCGCCTGGACAGGGGGCGACTATGGCTACACCTTC.

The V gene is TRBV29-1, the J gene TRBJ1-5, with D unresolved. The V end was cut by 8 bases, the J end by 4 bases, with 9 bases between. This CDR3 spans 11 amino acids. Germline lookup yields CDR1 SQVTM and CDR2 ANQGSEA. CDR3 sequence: CSLDPNQPQHF. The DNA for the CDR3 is TGCAGCTTAGATCCTAATCAGCCCCAGCATTTT. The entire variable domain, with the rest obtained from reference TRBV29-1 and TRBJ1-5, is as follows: SAVISQKPSRDICQRGTSLTIQCQVDSQVTMMFWYRQQPGQSLTLIATANQGSEATYESGFVIDKFPISRPNLTFSTLTVSNMSPEDSSIYLCSLDPNQPQHFGDGTRLSIL.

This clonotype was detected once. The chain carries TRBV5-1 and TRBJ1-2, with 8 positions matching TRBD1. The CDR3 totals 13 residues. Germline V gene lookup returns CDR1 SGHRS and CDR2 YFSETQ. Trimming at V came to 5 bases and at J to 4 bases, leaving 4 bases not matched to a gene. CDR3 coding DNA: TGCGCCAGCAGTTGGGGGACAGGCTATGGCTACACCTTC. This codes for CASSWGTGYGYTF.

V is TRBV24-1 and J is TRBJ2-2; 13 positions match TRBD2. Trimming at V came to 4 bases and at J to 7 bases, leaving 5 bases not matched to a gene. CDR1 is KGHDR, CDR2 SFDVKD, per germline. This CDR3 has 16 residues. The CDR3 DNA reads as TGTGCCACCAGTGACCCCGGGACTAGCGGGATCGGGGAGCTGTTTTTT. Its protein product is CATSDPGTSGIGELFF.

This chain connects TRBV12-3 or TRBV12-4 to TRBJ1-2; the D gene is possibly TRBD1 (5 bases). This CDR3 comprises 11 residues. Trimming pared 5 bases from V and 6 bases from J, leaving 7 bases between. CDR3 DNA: TGTGCCAGCAGTCCAGGGAATGGCTACACCTTC. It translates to CASSPGNGYTF.

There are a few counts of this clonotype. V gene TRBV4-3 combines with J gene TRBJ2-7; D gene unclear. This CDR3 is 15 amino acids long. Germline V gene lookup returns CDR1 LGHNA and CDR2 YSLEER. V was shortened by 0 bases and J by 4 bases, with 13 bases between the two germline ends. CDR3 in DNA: TGCGCCAGCAGCCAAGATCTAGGGTCCGCTTACGAGCAGTACTTC. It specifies CASSQDLGSAYEQYF.

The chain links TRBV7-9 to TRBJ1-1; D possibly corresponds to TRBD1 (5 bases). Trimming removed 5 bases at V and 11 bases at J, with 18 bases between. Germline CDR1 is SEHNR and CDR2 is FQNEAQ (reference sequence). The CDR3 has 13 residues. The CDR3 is CASSVSGGALAFF. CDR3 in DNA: TGTGCCAGCAGCGTCTCCGGTGGGGCATTGGCTTTCTTT.

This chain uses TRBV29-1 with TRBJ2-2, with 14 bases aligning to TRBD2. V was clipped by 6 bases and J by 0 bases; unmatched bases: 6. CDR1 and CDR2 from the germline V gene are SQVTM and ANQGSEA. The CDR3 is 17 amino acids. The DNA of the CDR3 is TGCAGCGTAAGACTAGCGGGGGGGCCCGCGAACACCGGGGAGCTGTTTTTT. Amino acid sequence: CSVRLAGGPANTGELFF.

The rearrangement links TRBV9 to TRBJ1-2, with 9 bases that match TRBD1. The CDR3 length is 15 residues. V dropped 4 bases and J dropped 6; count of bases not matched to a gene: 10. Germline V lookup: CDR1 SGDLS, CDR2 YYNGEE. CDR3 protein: CASSQENRGLNGYTF. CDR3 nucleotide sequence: TGTGCCAGCAGCCAAGAGAACAGGGGGCTTAATGGCTACACCTTC.

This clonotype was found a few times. The CDR3 reads CASSLEVTDIETQYF. The CDR3 DNA follows: TGTGCCAGCAGCTTGGAAGTGACCGACATCGAGACCCAGTACTTC. This chain connects TRBV5-8 to TRBJ2-5; D remains unclear. Germline loops: CDR1 SGHTS, CDR2 YDEGEE. V lost 0 bases and J 5 bases, leaving 14 bases between the germline ends. The CDR3 totals 15 residues. Based on the CDR3 plus reference TRBV5-8 and TRBJ2-5, the full variable domain is EAGVTQSPTHLIKTRGQQATLRCSPISGHTSVYWYQQALGLGLQFLLWYDEGEERNRGNFPPRFSGRQFPNYSSELNVNALELEDSALYLCASSLEVTDIETQYFGPGTRLLVL.